Detailed here is one T cell receptor beta chain. This clone's antigen is unknown. Base-call qualities are not available, and no considerably larger clone is one nucleotide away. Ophthalmopathy patients had moderately to severely active disease, Clinical Activity Score of at least 3, NOSPECS grade of at least 4, and duration under 3 months. Any patient with an uncontrolled infection, another autoimmune disease, pregnancy or lactation was excluded. Diagnoses relied on clinical symptoms, serum thyroxine and TRAb, thyroid ultrasound and orbital computed tomography. PBMCs were isolated from about 10 ml of fresh peripheral blood by Ficoll-Paque density gradient centrifugation. Total RNA was extracted with Trizol reagent, and quality was checked on an Agilent 2100 Bioanalyzer. The TCR beta CDR3 regions were amplified from the RNA transcripts. A first-round RT-PCR of the TCR CDR3 used the HTBI primer set with the Qiagen OneStep RT-PCR kit. Libraries were constructed in a second round of multiplex PCR, after which size selection and purification were performed. Sequencing of the libraries was done on an Illumina HiSeq2000 using paired-end 100 bp reads. As for the authors' bioinformatics: SOAPnuke was used to process the raw data, throwing out any read that contained adapters or uncalled bases, had a mean Phred below 15, or lacked an exact constant-primer or identifier match. COPE v1.2.5 was used to merge high-quality paired reads, and clonotypes were defined as unique nucleotide sequences. Clonotypes were aligned to IMGT TRBV, TRBD and TRBJ reference segments using MiTCR v1.1. The analysis was restricted to V-J combinations with a frequency above 0.0001, which together covered about 99% of the repertoires. A TCS score was defined as the ratio between F50 (clonal expansion) and ExV (chaos), using BLOSUM62-based TCRdist between CDR3 peptides within each V-J. Welch's t-statistics and random forest reduced roughly 530 V-J features to under 15, which were used in a naive Bayes classifier (R e1071). TCRdb redid the processing of the public reads, applying fastp at Q25 and MiXCR, and retained in-frame beta chains. Every distinct CDR3 protein forms one entry, paired with its most common genes and DNA. Here the V and J calls rest on TCRdb's processing, not on the authors' analysis. The sample table lists hundreds of thousands of distinct CDR3 sequences, over 12% of them with a count of one. In total, the top ten clones hold roughly 19% of the sample.

CDR1 MNHNS and CDR2 SASEGT are derived from the germline V gene. The CDR3 starts with the cysteine, ends with the phenylalanine, and has 17 residues. Just CDR3 DNA is preserved here, 51 bases in frame from base 1. V and J lose 5 bases and 2 bases, and a span of 20 bases separates them. This sample was taken from a study of T cells in Graves' hyperthyroidism and ophthalmopathy (dated by TCRdb to about 2019). For the wider study: Peripheral blood samples were taken at initial diagnosis, before any treatment was given. The study also compared thyroid tissue and blood T-cell repertoires from a handful of Graves' hyperthyroidism patients. Prospective prediction of ophthalmopathy was tested in an independent validation cohort of approximately 19 hyperthyroidism patients and some 17 patients who later progressed to ophthalmopathy. The paper reports TCR Vbeta CDR3 sequencing of 140 or so peripheral blood samples: approximately 43 ophthalmopathy, 75 to 80 hyperthyroidism and around 17 progressor patients. The approximately 98 discovery patients were randomly divided into training and test sets at a 7:3 ratio. After sampling, hyperthyroidism patients received methimazole starting at 30 mg daily, and ophthalmopathy patients received high-dose intravenous methylprednisolone. TCR V-J signatures able to tell the groups apart were searched for in a discovery cohort of 90 to 100 patients, of whom more than 40 had Graves' ophthalmopathy and 55 to 65 had stable Graves' hyperthyroidism.

Results and caveats for the whole study, not just this receptor: During validation, the model predicted progression to ophthalmopathy a median of about 5.9 months ahead of onset, with around 71% sensitivity and more than 72% specificity. A model built on a 13 V-J signature distinguished ophthalmopathy from stable hyperthyroidism, reaching roughly 88% sensitivity and 81.08% specificity in cross-validation and 80%/75% in testing. No statistical method was used to fix the sample size in advance, and group allocation was not hidden from the investigators. Most expanded thyroid clonotypes (frequency above 0.001) were also detected in blood, a finding suggesting that blood repertoires may reflect thyroid immune responses.

Here the chain combines TRBV6-1 and TRBJ2-3; the D gene is perhaps TRBD2, on 6 matching bases. Material for sequencing was blood. The clonotype was recovered from a woman aged 55 to 70 with Graves' ophthalmopathy. In nucleotide form, the sequence is TGTGCCAGCAGTATCCCGGCTAGCGCCTTACCCACAGATACGCAGTATTTT. This sequence encodes CASSIPASALPTDTQYF.